One and the same sample provided the 10 T cell receptor beta chains below, sequenced in a study of beta chain features in type 1 diabetes. Sequencing targeted expressed TCRB transcripts, as all isolated RNA had been reverse transcribed. Data came from immunoSEQ multiplex PCR; TCRdb stores just in-frame clones and leaves some out. Of fewer than 250,000 clones listed, 68% are singletons. The sample was naive CD4+ T cells from blood. All receptors derive from a man aged 30-40 years in good health.

This clone has more than one count but fewer than ten. This chain uses TRBV29-1 with TRBJ2-1, with 10 bases aligning to TRBD1. V shed 7 bases and J 9 bases; nucleotides not matched to a gene: 6. The CDR3 consists of 12 residues. CDR1 SQVTM and CDR2 ANQGSEA come from the germline V gene. CDR3: CSAETGGVEQFF. CDR3 coding DNA: TGCAGCGCCGAGACAGGGGGCGTTGAGCAGTTCTTC.

This CDR3 reads CASSHGLAGYNEQYF. Written as DNA, the CDR3 is TGTGCCAGCAGCCACGGACTAGCGGGGTATAACGAGCAGTACTTC. V and J are TRBV7-2 and TRBJ2-7, with TRBD2 matching over 12 bases. The trim removed 5 bases at V and 5 bases at J, leaving 7 bases unmatched. CDR3 length: 15 amino acids. Germline values: CDR1 SGHTA, CDR2 FQGNSA.

The chain carries TRBV30 and TRBJ2-6; D ambiguous. There are 13 residues in the CDR3. CDR1 and CDR2 (germline): GTSNPN, SVGIG (reference sequence). The V end lost 2 bases, the J end lost 0 bases, and 2 bases lay between the germline ends. The CDR3 DNA follows: TGTGCCTGGAGTTGCTCTGGGGCCAACGTCCTGACTTTC. The encoded protein is CAWSCSGANVLTF.

V gene TRBV4-2 combines with J gene TRBJ2-3; the D gene is possibly TRBD2 (5 bases). Germline-derived CDR1 and CDR2 are LGHNA and YNFKEQ. The CDR3 has 16 residues. Trimming removed 1 base from V and 8 bases from J, with 19 bases in between. In DNA form, the CDR3 reads TGTGCCAGCAGCCAAGGGTTCTCCCTTGTCGCGGGTACGCAGTATTTT. Protein sequence: CASSQGFSLVAGTQYF.

The V call is TRBV4-3, the J call TRBJ2-1; 15 bases are a match to TRBD2. The J segment lost 4 bases and the V segment lost 4 bases, leaving 2 bases of the junction unmatched. CDR3 length: 16 residues. Germline V CDR1 and CDR2: LGHNA, YSLEER. DNA of the CDR3: TGCGCCAGCAGCCCTGGACTAGCGGGAGGGTACAATGAGCAGTTCTTC. Encoded protein: CASSPGLAGGYNEQFF.

This rearrangement joins TRBV4-3 to TRBJ2-3; TRBD1 is a possible D gene (5 bases). V was shortened by 3 bases and J by 1 base, with 11 bases between the two germline ends. Germline assignment: CDR1 LGHNA and CDR2 YSLEER. The CDR3 sequence is 15 residues long. CDR3 sequence: CASSHISQGTDTQYF. The CDR3 nucleotides are TGCGCCAGCAGCCATATTTCACAGGGCACAGATACGCAGTATTTT.

Here the CDR3 reads CASSPRTGGSTEAFF. The CDR3 DNA reads as TGTGCCAGCAGCCCTCGGACAGGTGGATCGACTGAAGCTTTCTTT. The chain has TRBV9 and TRBJ1-1, with 7 nucleotides matching TRBD1. The germline CDR1 and CDR2 sequences are SGDLS and YYNGEE. J was trimmed by 5 bases and V by 4 bases; bases with no gene match: 11. The CDR3 sequence is 15 residues long.

The chain employs TRBV11-2 and TRBJ2-1, with D hard to call. Per germline, CDR1 SGHAT and CDR2 FQNNGV. This CDR3 is built from 16 residues. V lost 0 bases to trimming and J lost 3 bases, with 12 bases between them. The CDR3 spells CASSLDHPGSYNEQFF. CDR3 sequence (DNA): TGTGCCAGCAGCTTAGATCACCCAGGAAGCTACAATGAGCAGTTCTTC.

The V and J genes are TRBV20-1 and TRBJ2-5, with a weak D call TRBD2 (5 bases). This CDR3 has 11 amino acids. Germline V gene sequence: CDR1 DFQATT, CDR2 SNEGSKA (reference sequence). Trimming took 8 bases from V and 5 from J, leaving 12 bases between them. The CDR3 coding sequence is TGCAGTCCCCGGGGTGGCGAGACCCAGTACTTC. Translation gives CSPRGGETQYF.

The V gene is TRBV29-1, the J gene TRBJ1-1; 9 nucleotides line up with TRBD1. The trim removed 0 bases at V and 12 bases at J, leaving 11 bases unmatched. The CDR3 covers 14 residues. Germline loops: CDR1 SQVTM, CDR2 ANQGSEA. The CDR3, as DNA: TGCAGCGTTGAAGATCAAAGGGACAGGGAAGGAACTTTCTTT. It is translated as CSVEDQRDREGTFF.